This T cell receptor beta chain derives from a study of monozygotic twins with inflammatory bowel disease. Reanalyzing the 5' RACE reads, TCRdb keeps one entry per CDR3 protein, without DNA. Recorded here are approximately 340,000 distinct CDR3 sequences; the top ten clones represent 2% to 2.5%. Germline V gene lookup returns CDR1 SGHTA and CDR2 FQGNSA. The CDR3 totals 14 residues. General study findings and limits: For IBD, no single strong associated signal or clonotype was supported.

A note on this clonotype: Antigen: not known.

The chain links TRBV7-2 to TRBJ2-1; the TCRdb D gene call, TRBD2, has no DNA to confirm it. This TCR was sampled from a human donor with ulcerative colitis or Crohn's disease, or a healthy co-twin of an affected twin (not recorded which). The specimen sequenced was blood. The CDR3 loop reads CASSFLIAGGGQFF.